This T cell receptor (beta chain) was documented in a study of blood T cells in healthy people across ages. Regarding the study as a whole: More naive CD4+ cells and higher diversity were found in long-lived than in aged donors.

Combining a sample-barcoded 5' primer with a J-beta primer mix, a second PCR ran for roughly 7 to 12 cycles. Every cDNA molecule carried a tag from a template-switch adaptor bearing 12 random nucleotides. Each sample yielded at least 2.5 million CDR3-containing paired-end reads. TCRdb fed the 5' RACE reads into MiXCR, producing one record per CDR3 protein. The table records some 1.6 million distinct CDR3 sequences, approximately 32% of them present only once. V was pared by 6 bases and J by 7 bases, with 12 bases between. CDR3 length: 12 residues. The authors drew 8.5 to 10 milliliters of peripheral blood from each donor. In its sample, this clonotype was seen a few times. Its target is unknown.

The specimen was blood. The chain joins TRBV12-3 or TRBV12-4 to TRBJ1-2, with D possibly TRBD1 on 5 matching bases. This receptor was obtained from a woman aged 25 to 39 in good health. The CDR3 DNA sequence: TGTGCCAGCAGCCCAGGGTCAGGTGGCTACACCTTC. Residues: CASSPGSGGYTF.